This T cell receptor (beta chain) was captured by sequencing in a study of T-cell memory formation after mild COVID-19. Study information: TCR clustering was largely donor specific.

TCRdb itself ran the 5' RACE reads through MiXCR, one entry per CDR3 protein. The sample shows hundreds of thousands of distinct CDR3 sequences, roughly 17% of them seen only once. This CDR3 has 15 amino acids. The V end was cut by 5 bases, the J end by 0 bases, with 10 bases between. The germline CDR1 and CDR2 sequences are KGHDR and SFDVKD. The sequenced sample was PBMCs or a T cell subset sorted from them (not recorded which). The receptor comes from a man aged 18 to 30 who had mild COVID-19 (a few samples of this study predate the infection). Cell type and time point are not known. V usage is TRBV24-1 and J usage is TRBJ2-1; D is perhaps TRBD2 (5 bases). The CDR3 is CATSVGGSSYNEQFF. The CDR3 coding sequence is TGTGCCACCAGTGTCGGTGGGAGCTCCTACAATGAGCAGTTCTTC.